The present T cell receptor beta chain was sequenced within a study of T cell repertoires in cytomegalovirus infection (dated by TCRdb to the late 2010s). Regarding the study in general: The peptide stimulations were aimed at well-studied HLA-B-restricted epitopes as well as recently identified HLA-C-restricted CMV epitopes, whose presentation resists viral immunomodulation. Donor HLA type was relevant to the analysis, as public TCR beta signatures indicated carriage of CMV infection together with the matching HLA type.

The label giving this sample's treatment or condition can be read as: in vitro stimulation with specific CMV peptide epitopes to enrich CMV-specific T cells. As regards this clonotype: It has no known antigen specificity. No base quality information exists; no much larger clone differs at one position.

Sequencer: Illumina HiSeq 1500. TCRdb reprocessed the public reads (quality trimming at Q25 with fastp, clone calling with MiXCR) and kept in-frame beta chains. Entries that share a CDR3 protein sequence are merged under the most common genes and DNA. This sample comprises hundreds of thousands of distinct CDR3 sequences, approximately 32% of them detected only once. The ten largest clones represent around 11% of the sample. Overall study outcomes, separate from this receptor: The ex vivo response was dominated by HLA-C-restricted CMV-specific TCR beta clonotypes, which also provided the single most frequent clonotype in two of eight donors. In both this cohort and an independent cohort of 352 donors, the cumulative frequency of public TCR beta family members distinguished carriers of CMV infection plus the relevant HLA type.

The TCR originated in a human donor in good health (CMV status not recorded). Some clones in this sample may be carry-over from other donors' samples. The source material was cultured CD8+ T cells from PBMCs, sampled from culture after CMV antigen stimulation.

The CDR3 reads CATSGTAYATNEKLFF. The DNA sequence is TGTGCCACCAGCGGAACAGCGTATGCAACTAATGAAAAACTGTTTTTT. The chain uses TRBV15 and TRBJ1-4, with the identity of the D gene unclear. The germline V gene (reference sequence) sets CDR1 to LNHNV and CDR2 to YYDKDF. Trimming removed 5 bases from V and 0 bases from J, leaving 13 bases between the germline ends. Reading from cysteine to phenylalanine, the CDR3 counts 16 amino acids. Of all the DNA, just the CDR3 is kept, 48 bases in frame from base 1.